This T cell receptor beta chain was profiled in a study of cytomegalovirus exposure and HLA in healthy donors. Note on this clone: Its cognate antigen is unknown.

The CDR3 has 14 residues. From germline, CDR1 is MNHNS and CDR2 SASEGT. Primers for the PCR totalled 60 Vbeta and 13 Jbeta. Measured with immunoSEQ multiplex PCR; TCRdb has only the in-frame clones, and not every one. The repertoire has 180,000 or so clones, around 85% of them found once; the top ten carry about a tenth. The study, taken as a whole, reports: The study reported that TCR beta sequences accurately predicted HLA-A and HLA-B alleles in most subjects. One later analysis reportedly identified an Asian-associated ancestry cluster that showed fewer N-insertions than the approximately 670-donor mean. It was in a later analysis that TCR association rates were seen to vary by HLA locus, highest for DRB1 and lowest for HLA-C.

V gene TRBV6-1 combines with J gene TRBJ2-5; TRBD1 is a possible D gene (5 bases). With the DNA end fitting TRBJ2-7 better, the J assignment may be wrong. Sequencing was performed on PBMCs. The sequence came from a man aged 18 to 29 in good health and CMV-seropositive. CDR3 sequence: CASSAGQGAYEQYF. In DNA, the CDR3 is TGTGCCAGCAGTGCCGGTCAGGGCGCCTACGAGCAGTACTTC.